Listed below are T cell receptor beta chains from one sample, sequenced in a study of T cells after posttransplantation cyclophosphamide. Data came from immunoSEQ multiplex PCR; TCRdb stores just in-frame clones and leaves some out. The sample contains about 47,000 clones, 94% of which appear only once. Sequenced material: PBMCs. These receptors all stem from a woman aged 25 to 45 in good health and a related stem cell transplant donor. Each CDR3 is given with its conserved first and last residue. Fields, in order: J gene, V gene, clone size, CDR3 length, D gene, CDR3 protein, CDR3 DNA. D genes are given only for firm matches. Some rows have no size entry. The others give once, few or many, or a class for an expanded clone.

TRBJ1-5 TRBV5-6 NA 19 TRBD1 CASSGRGTGGFWSNQPQHF TGTGCCAGCAGCGGGAGGGGGACAGGGGGATTTTGGAGCAATCAGCCCCAGCATTTT
TRBJ2-3 TRBV10-3 once 15 NA CAISLSALDTGTQYF TGTGCCATCAGCCTATCGGCTCTCGACACTGGTACGCAGTATTTT
TRBJ2-7 TRBV19 NA 15 TRBD1 CASSRHRQGAYEQYF TGTGCCAGTAGTAGGCACCGACAGGGGGCCTACGAGCAGTACTTC
TRBJ1-1 TRBV5-8 NA 14 NA CASSLRIESTEAFF TGTGCCAGCAGCTTGAGAATCGAGTCCACTGAAGCTTTCTTT
TRBJ1-2 TRBV27 NA 13 NA CASSTLGGDGYTF TGTGCCAGCAGTACGCTTGGCGGTGATGGCTACACCTTC
TRBJ1-5 TRBV19 NA 15 NA CASSIAAGGSQPQHF TGTGCCAGTAGTATAGCTGCGGGGGGGTCTCAGCCCCAGCATTTT
TRBJ2-1 TRBV5-1 NA 16 TRBD1 CASTSTRQGATNEQFF TGCGCCAGCACCTCCACCCGACAGGGGGCAACCAATGAGCAGTTCTTC
TRBJ1-5 TRBV14 NA 22 NA CASSQVVTSWTPTYYSNQPQHF TGTGCCAGCAGCCAAGTTGTCACGTCTTGGACTCCAACTTATTATAGCAATCAGCCCCAGCATTTT
TRBJ2-7 TRBV30 NA 13 TRBD1 CAWSRDRGLEQYF TGTGCCTGGAGCAGGGACAGGGGGCTCGAGCAGTACTTC
TRBJ1-2 TRBV10-3 NA 15 TRBD1 CAITRQGPTNYGYTF TGTGCCATCACCAGACAGGGCCCCACTAACTATGGCTACACCTTC
TRBJ2-3 TRBV29-1 NA 14 NA CSVRQYGNTDTQYF TGCAGCGTTCGACAGTACGGTAACACAGATACGCAGTATTTT
TRBJ1-5 TRBV19 NA 17 NA CASSVLGGKASNQPQHF TGTGCCAGTAGTGTACTTGGGGGCAAGGCTAGCAATCAGCCCCAGCATTTT
TRBJ2-1 TRBV7-9 NA 14 TRBD1 CASSLLQGATEQFF TGTGCCAGCAGCTTACTCCAGGGGGCCACTGAGCAGTTCTTC
TRBJ1-1 TRBV27 NA 13 NA CASSLGRATEAFF TGTGCCAGCAGTTTAGGGAGGGCAACTGAAGCTTTCTTT
TRBJ2-7 TRBV7-6 NA 13 NA CASSSPPGYEQYF TGTGCCAGCAGCTCCCCACCCGGCTACGAGCAGTACTTC
TRBJ1-1 TRBV11-3 NA 14 NA CASSGRGSNTEAFF TGTGCCAGCAGTGGCAGGGGTTCGAACACTGAAGCTTTCTTT
TRBJ2-2 TRBV5-4 NA 12 NA CASSPVAGELFF TGTGCCAGCAGCCCCGTCGCCGGGGAGCTGTTTTTT
TRBJ2-6 TRBV4-2 once 18 TRBD1 CASSQWRQGATGANVLTF TGTGCCAGCAGCCAATGGAGGCAGGGGGCGACTGGGGCCAACGTCCTGACTTTC
TRBJ1-3 TRBV9 NA 16 NA CASSVAATVSGNTIYF TGTGCCAGCAGCGTAGCTGCTACAGTCTCTGGAAACACCATATATTTT
TRBJ2-3 TRBV4-2 NA 16 TRBD1 CASSNQPGQTTDTQYF TGTGCCAGCAGCAATCAGCCGGGACAGACCACAGATACGCAGTATTTT
TRBJ1-2 TRBV28 NA 13 NA CASSLRGFGGYTF TGTGCCAGCAGTTTACGGGGGTTTGGTGGCTACACCTTC
TRBJ2-3 TRBV4-1 NA 13 NA CASSQEPEWTQYF TGCGCCAGCAGCCAAGAGCCCGAGTGGACGCAGTATTTT
TRBJ2-2 TRBV4-1 NA 19 TRBD2 CASSQIWTSGGLLTGELFF TGCGCCAGCAGCCAAATTTGGACTAGCGGGGGCCTACTAACCGGGGAGCTGTTTTTT
TRBJ2-3 TRBV4-2 NA 14 TRBD1 CASSQDPGQGTQYF TGTGCCAGCAGCCAAGATCCGGGACAGGGTACGCAGTATTTT
TRBJ2-1 TRBV27 NA 17 TRBD2 CASSLGALAGGGNEQFF TGTGCCAGCAGTTTAGGCGCCCTAGCGGGGGGTGGAAATGAGCAGTTCTTC
TRBJ2-3 TRBV5-4 NA 17 TRBD2 CASTTFVGGGGTDTQYF TGTGCCAGCACTACCTTTGTGGGGGGGGGTGGAACAGATACGCAGTATTTT
TRBJ1-1 TRBV7-9 NA 15 TRBD1 CASSSTGGANTEAFF TGTGCCAGCAGCTCCACAGGGGGCGCGAACACTGAAGCTTTCTTT
TRBJ1-2 TRBV19 NA 16 NA CASSSPSGGRYHGYTF TGTGCCAGTAGTTCCCCGTCGGGGGGGCGGTATCATGGCTACACCTTC
TRBJ1-1 TRBV15 NA 14 NA CATSKASGNTEAFF TGTGCCACCAGCAAAGCCAGCGGGAACACTGAAGCTTTCTTT
TRBJ2-1 TRBV19 NA 15 TRBD1 CASSIGQGSYNEQFF TGTGCCAGTAGTATCGGACAGGGATCCTACAATGAGCAGTTCTTC
TRBJ2-4 TRBV7-6 NA 15 TRBD1 CASSRKDRPFDIQYF TGTGCCAGCAGCCGGAAGGACAGGCCCTTTGACATTCAGTACTTC
TRBJ2-2 TRBV5-1 NA 15 NA CASSLGQAITGELFF TGCGCCAGCAGCTTGGGACAGGCCATCACCGGGGAGCTGTTTTTT
TRBJ2-1 TRBV7-3 once 16 TRBD1 CASSLAQGAAYNEQFF TGTGCCAGCAGCTTAGCCCAGGGGGCGGCCTACAATGAGCAGTTCTTC
TRBJ1-3 TRBV5-6 NA 15 NA CASSPGPLSGDTIYF TGTGCCAGCAGCCCGGGACCCCTGTCGGGAGACACCATATATTTT
TRBJ2-3 TRBV28 NA 15 TRBD2 CASTQRSGGTDTQYF TGTGCCAGCACCCAACGGAGCGGGGGCACAGATACGCAGTATTTT
TRBJ2-1 TRBV4-3 NA 14 TRBD1 CASSPTGDYNEQFF TGCGCCAGCAGCCCTACAGGGGATTACAATGAGCAGTTCTTC
TRBJ2-1 TRBV7-2 NA 16 NA CASSRVGGHSYNEQFF TGTGCCAGCAGCCGAGTCGGGGGGCACTCCTACAATGAGCAGTTCTTC
TRBJ2-1 TRBV7-3 NA 12 NA CASSEGNNEQFF TGTGCCAGCAGCGAGGGAAACAATGAGCAGTTCTTC
TRBJ1-6 TRBV4-2 NA 16 NA CASAIAPKSYNSPLHF TGTGCCAGCGCCATAGCACCAAAATCCTATAATTCACCCCTCCACTTT
TRBJ2-2 TRBV5-4 NA 15 TRBD1 CASSRQGAVTGELFF TGTGCCAGCAGCCGGCAGGGGGCTGTCACCGGGGAGCTGTTTTTT
TRBJ2-1 TRBV10-3 NA 15 TRBD2 CAIRKERGGNNEQFF TGTGCCATCCGCAAGGAACGGGGGGGAAACAATGAGCAGTTCTTC
TRBJ1-4 TRBV28 NA 16 NA CASSLFGLGPNEKLFF TGTGCCAGCAGTTTATTTGGGTTGGGGCCTAATGAAAAACTGTTTTTT
TRBJ1-1 TRBV5-1 NA 16 NA CASSLALWGGNTEAFF TGCGCCAGCAGCTTGGCCCTATGGGGCGGGAACACTGAAGCTTTCTTT
TRBJ1-5 TRBV10-1 many 13 NA CASSEWGDQPQHF TGCGCCAGCAGTGAGTGGGGGGATCAGCCCCAGCATTTT
TRBJ2-5 TRBV18 NA 15 NA CASSRSGGNEETQYF TGTGCCAGCTCACGATCAGGGGGGAACGAGGAGACCCAGTACTTC
TRBJ1-4 TRBV15 NA 13 NA CATSRDPGEKLFF TGTGCCACCAGCAGAGATCCGGGGGAAAAACTGTTTTTT
TRBJ2-7 TRBV19 NA 14 NA CASSRQIGSYEQYF TGTGCCAGTAGTAGACAAATTGGATCATACGAGCAGTACTTC
TRBJ1-2 TRBV5-6 once 15 NA CASSLSPGSNYGYTF TGTGCCAGCAGCTTGAGTCCGGGTTCTAACTATGGCTACACCTTC
TRBJ2-3 TRBV6-6 NA 14 NA CASSPEYSGDTQYF TGTGCCAGCAGTCCCGAATATAGTGGAGATACGCAGTATTTT
TRBJ2-3 TRBV7-2 few 15 NA CASSLVPGATDTQYF TGTGCCAGCAGCTTAGTCCCGGGAGCCACAGATACGCAGTATTTT
TRBJ1-2 TRBV27 NA 16 TRBD1 CASSLSGQGAFYGYTF TGTGCCAGCAGTTTGTCGGGACAGGGGGCGTTCTATGGCTACACCTTC
TRBJ1-3 TRBV18 NA 19 NA CASSPTVQFVTNSGNTIYF TGTGCCAGCTCACCGACAGTTCAGTTCGTAACAAACTCTGGAAACACCATATATTTT
TRBJ1-6 TRBV30 NA 13 TRBD1 CAWRQGFNSPLHF TGTGCCTGGAGACAGGGGTTTAATTCACCCCTCCACTTT
TRBJ2-7 TRBV18 NA 15 NA CASSIALTSSYEQYF TGTGCCAGCTCAATAGCCCTGACGAGCTCCTACGAGCAGTACTTC